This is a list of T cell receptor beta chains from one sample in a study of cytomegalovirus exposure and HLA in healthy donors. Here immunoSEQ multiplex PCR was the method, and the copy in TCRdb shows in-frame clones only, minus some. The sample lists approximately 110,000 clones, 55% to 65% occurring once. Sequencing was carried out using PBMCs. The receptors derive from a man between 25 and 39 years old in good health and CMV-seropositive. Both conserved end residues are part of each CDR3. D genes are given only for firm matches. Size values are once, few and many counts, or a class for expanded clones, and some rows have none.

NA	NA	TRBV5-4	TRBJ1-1	TGTGCCAGCAGCTCAGGCGGGGGGTGGTACACTGAAGCTTTCTTT	CASSSGGGWYTEAFF
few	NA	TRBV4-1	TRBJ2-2	TGCGCCAGCAGCCAAGGGAATCTTGGACAGTCCGGGGAGCTGTTTTTT	CASSQGNLGQSGELFF
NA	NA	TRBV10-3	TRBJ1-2	TGTGCCATCAGTGATGTAAGGGGTTCAGGGGGCTACACCTTC	CAISDVRGSGGYTF
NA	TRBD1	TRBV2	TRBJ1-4	TGTGCCAGCAGCTTGACAGGGCACGAAAAACTGTTTTTT	CASSLTGHEKLFF
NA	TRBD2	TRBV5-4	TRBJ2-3	TGTGCCAGCAGCTTAGCGGGGGGCACAGATACGCAGTATTTT	CASSLAGGTDTQYF
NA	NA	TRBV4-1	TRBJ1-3	TGCGCCAGCAGCCAGCCAAAGGAGCTTCACATATATTTT	CASSQPKELHIYF
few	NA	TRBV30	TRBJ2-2	TGTGCCTGGAACTCCAAACGACTGACCGTCCGGGAGCTGTTTTTT	CAWNSKRLTVRELFF
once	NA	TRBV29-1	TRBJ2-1	TGCAGCGTTGAAGATTGGACTCCTACCTACAATGAGCAGTTCTTC	CSVEDWTPTYNEQFF
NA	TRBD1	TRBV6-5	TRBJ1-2	TGTGCCAGCAGTTACAAACCCCAGGGGGCGAATGGCTACACCTTC	CASSYKPQGANGYTF
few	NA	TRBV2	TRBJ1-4	TGTGCCAGCGGGGGCGCGGTTAATGAAAAACTGTTTTTT	CASGGAVNEKLFF
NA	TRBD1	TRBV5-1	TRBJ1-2	TGCGCCAGCAGCGTACGGACAGGGGGCGACTATGGCTACACCTTC	CASSVRTGGDYGYTF
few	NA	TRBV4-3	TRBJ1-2	TGCGCCAGCAGCAGGGGGTACGGCTACACCTTC	CASSRGYGYTF
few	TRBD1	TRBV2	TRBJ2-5	TGTGCCAGCAGCCGGGACAGGGGTTCCGTGGAGACCCAGTACTTC	CASSRDRGSVETQYF
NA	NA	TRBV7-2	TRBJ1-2	TGTGCCAGCAGGCGGGAGACAGTCAATGGCTACACCTTC	CASRRETVNGYTF
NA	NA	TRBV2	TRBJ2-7	TGTGCCAGCATTCGACAGGTACTTGCCTACGAGCAGTACTTC	CASIRQVLAYEQYF
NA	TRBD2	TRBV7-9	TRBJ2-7	TGTGCCAGCAGCTGGGAGGGAACTTCGTGGCAGTACTTC	CASSWEGTSWQYF
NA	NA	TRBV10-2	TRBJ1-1	TGCGCCAGCAGTGCGGGCGGGACGAACACTGAAGCTTTCTTT	CASSAGGTNTEAFF
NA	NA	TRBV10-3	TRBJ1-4	TGTGCCATCAGTGAGTCGCGGGGGACTAATGAAAAACTGTTTTTT	CAISESRGTNEKLFF
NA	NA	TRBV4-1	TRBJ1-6	TGCGCCAGCAGCCAAGTGGTCAGGGATTCACCCCTCCACTTT	CASSQVVRDSPLHF
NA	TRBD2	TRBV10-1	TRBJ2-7	TGCGCCAGCAGTGAGTCGGCGGGGGGCCCCTACGAGCAGTACTTC	CASSESAGGPYEQYF
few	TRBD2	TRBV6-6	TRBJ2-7	TGTGCCAGCAGTCCCACCCACAGCGGGAGCTACGAGCAGTACTTC	CASSPTHSGSYEQYF
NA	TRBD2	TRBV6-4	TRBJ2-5	TGTGCCAGCAGTGTTGGGACTAGCGGCCAAGAGACCCAGTACTTC	CASSVGTSGQETQYF
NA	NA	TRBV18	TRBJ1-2	TGTGCCAGCTCACCTCAGGGGAGCAATCTTGGCTACACCTTC	CASSPQGSNLGYTF
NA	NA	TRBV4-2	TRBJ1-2	TGTGCCAGCAGCCAGCGGTATGGCTACACCTTC	CASSQRYGYTF
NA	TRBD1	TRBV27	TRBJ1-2	TGTGCCAGCAGGGACAGGGCCGCTAAGGGCTACACCTTC	CASRDRAAKGYTF
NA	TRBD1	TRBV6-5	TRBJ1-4	TGTGCCAGCACCCCCCTGGACAGGGTGGCTGAAAAACTGTTTTTT	CASTPLDRVAEKLFF
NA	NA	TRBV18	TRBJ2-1	TGTGCCAGCTCACCATCGGGGGTCACGGTAGACAATGAGCAGTTCTTC	CASSPSGVTVDNEQFF
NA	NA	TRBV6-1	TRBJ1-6	TGTGCCAGCAGGCCAGCCACAGTTAATAATTCACCCCTCCACTTT	CASRPATVNNSPLHF
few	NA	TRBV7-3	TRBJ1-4	TGTGCCAGCAGCTTAATCAGGGGTGAAAAACTGTTTTTT	CASSLIRGEKLFF
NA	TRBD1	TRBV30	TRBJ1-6	TGTGCCTGTAGACAGGGATCGTTCAATTCACCCCTCCACTTT	CACRQGSFNSPLHF
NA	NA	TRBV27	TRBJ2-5	TGTGCCAGCAGTTTCAGGGGTACAGAGACCCAGTACTTC	CASSFRGTETQYF
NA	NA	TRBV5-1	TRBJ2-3	TGCGCCAGCAGCTTCGGGGTATCTAGCACAGATACGCAGTATTTT	CASSFGVSSTDTQYF
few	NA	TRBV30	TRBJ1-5	TGTGCCTGGAGTGTTTCTTTAAATCAGCCCCAGCATTTT	CAWSVSLNQPQHF
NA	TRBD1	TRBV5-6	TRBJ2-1	TGTGCCAGCAGACTAGGGGGCGCGACTTTAAGCTACAATGAGCAGTTCTTC	CASRLGGATLSYNEQFF
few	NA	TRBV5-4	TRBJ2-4	TGTGCCAGCAGCTTCCCTGCTGGCGGGGAAGGAGACATTCAGTACTTC	CASSFPAGGEGDIQYF
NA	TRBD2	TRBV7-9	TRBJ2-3	TGTGCCAGCAGCTCCAGCGGGGCCTTCACAGATACGCAGTATTTT	CASSSSGAFTDTQYF
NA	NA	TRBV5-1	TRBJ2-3	TGCGCCAGCAGCTTGGCGGGGGATACGCAGTATTTT	CASSLAGDTQYF
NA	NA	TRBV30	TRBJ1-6	TGTGCCTGGAGTGTACGGAGGCGGTATTGGGATAATTCACCCCTCCACTTT	CAWSVRRRYWDNSPLHF
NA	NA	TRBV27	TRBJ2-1	TGTGCCAGCAGTTTATTTGGCAGCTACAATGAGCAGTTCTTC	CASSLFGSYNEQFF
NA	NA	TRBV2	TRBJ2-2	TGTGCCAGCAGTAAGGGGTCGAACACCGGGGAGCTGTTTTTT	CASSKGSNTGELFF